These 6 T cell receptor beta chains originate from one sample sequenced in a study of blood T cell repertoires in COVID-19. Clones were read by immunoSEQ multiplex PCR, and TCRdb kept only the in-frame ones, dropping some. The sample yields 200,000 to 250,000 clones, approximately 86% seen once. Sample: peripheral blood. These receptors were collected from a woman over 75 with acute or convalescent COVID-19.

The V call is TRBV5-1, the J call TRBJ2-5; 10 bases map to TRBD2. J gave up 4 bases and V 5 bases, and 11 bases lay outside the gene matches. The CDR3 contains 16 residues. CDR1 is SGHRS, CDR2 YFSETQ, per germline. DNA of the CDR3: TGCGCCAGCAGGATGGGGCTAGCGGGGGAAGGAGAGACCCAGTACTTC. Translation gives CASRMGLAGEGETQYF.

CDR3 DNA sequence: TGTGCCAGCGTGCAGGGGACGACCTATAATTCACCCCTCCACTTT. Translated: CASVQGTTYNSPLHF. This chain joins TRBV6-5 and TRBJ1-6; a possible D gene is TRBD1 (6 bases). The germline V gene has CDR1 MNHEY and CDR2 SVGAGI. This CDR3 contains 15 residues. V gave up 8 bases and J gave up 2 bases, with 13 bases separating them.

The CDR3 nucleotides read TGTGCCAGCAGCCAAGGCCACCGGGGAAACACCATATATTTT. Residues: CASSQGHRGNTIYF. The rearrangement links TRBV3-1 (or the pseudogene TRBV3-2) to TRBJ1-3; D uncertain. Germline V gives CDR1 LGHDT, CDR2 YNNKEL (reference sequence). V lost 1 base to trimming and J lost 4 bases, with 8 bases between them. This CDR3 has 14 amino acids.

The chain joins TRBV2 to TRBJ1-1, with D perhaps TRBD1 (5 bases). The germline V gene encodes CDR1 SNHLY and CDR2 FYNNEI. Between the trimmed V and J ends, which lost 7 bases and 4 bases, there was a span of 19 bases. CDR3 length: 15 amino acids. CDR3 sequence (DNA): TGTGCCAGCAAGAGTCAGGGTGGAGTGAGCACTGAAGCTTTCTTT. The encoded protein is CASKSQGGVSTEAFF.

This sequence joins TRBV11-3 and TRBJ2-1, with D hard to call. Germline V gene sequence: CDR1 SGHNT, CDR2 YENEEA. This CDR3 spans 13 amino acids. Trimming pared 1 base from V and 12 bases from J, leaving 13 bases between. The CDR3 DNA follows: TGTGCCAGCAGCTTAGTTTCGTTGTCTAGGCAGTTCTTC. This translates into CASSLVSLSRQFF. Full variable domain (missing parts from reference TRBV11-3 and TRBJ2-1): EAGVVQSPRYKIIEKKQPVAFWCNPISGHNTLYWYLQNLGQGPELLIRYENEEAVDDSQLPKDRFSAERLKGVDSTLKIQPAELGDSAVYLCASSLVSLSRQFFGPGTRLTVL.

Regarding this clone: This same CDR3 is encoded by further DNA sequences in the sample. The rearrangement links TRBV5-5 to TRBJ2-3; D is ambiguous. Trimming left V 0 bases short and J 0 bases short, with 5 bases between. The length of the CDR3 is 14 residues. CDR1 and CDR2 from the germline V gene are SGHKS and YYEKEE (reference sequence). The CDR3 DNA reads TGTGCCAGCAGCTTGGACTATAGCACAGATACGCAGTATTTT. Protein sequence: CASSLDYSTDTQYF. The full variable domain, with the rest looked up from reference TRBV5-5 and TRBJ2-3, is DAGVTQSPTHLIKTRGQQVTLRCSPISGHKSVSWYQQVLGQGPQFIFQYYEKEERGRGNFPDRFSARQFPNYSSELNVNALLLGDSALYLCASSLDYSTDTQYFGPGTRLTVL.